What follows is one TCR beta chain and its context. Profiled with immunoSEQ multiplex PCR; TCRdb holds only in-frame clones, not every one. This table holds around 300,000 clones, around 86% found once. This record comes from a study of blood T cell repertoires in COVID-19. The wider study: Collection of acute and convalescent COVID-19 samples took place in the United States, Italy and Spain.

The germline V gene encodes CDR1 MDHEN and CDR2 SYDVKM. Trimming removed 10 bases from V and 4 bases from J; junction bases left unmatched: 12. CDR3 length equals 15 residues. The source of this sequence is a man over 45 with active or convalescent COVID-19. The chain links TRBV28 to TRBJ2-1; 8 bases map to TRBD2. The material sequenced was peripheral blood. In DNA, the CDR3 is TGTGCCATCGCGTCCTGGGGCGGGGGGTACAATGAGCAGTTCTTC. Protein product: CAIASWGGGYNEQFF.